Shown below are 23 T cell receptor beta chains from a single sample sequenced in a study of T-cell memory formation after mild COVID-19. MiXCR, run by TCRdb on the 5' RACE reads, gives a single entry per CDR3 protein. This repertoire shows around 340,000 distinct CDR3 sequences, over 10% found once; its top ten account for about 21%. The sample comprised PBMCs or a T cell subset sorted from them (not recorded which). The receptors shown here come from a man aged 18 to 30 who had mild COVID-19 (a few samples of this study predate the infection). Cell type and time point are not known.

In regard to this clonotype: One end of the junction is discordant with germline, which a read error may explain. Written as DNA, the CDR3 is TGCGGCAGCAGCCAAAGGGAGCCCGGGGAGCTGTTTTTT. Residues: CGSSQREPGELFF. The chain combines TRBV4-3 with TRBJ2-2; a weak D match, TRBD2 (5 bases). Germline CDR1 and CDR2: LGHNA and YSLEER. This CDR3 region has 13 residues.

J is TRBJ1-1 and V is TRBV6-5; a weak D match, TRBD1 (5 bases). V was trimmed by 2 bases and J by 4 bases, leaving 14 bases between them. Germline loops: CDR1 MNHEY, CDR2 SVGAGI. The CDR3 is 15 amino acids. The CDR3 nucleotides read TGTGCCAGCAGTTACGCCCAGGGAGGTCTCACTGAAGCTTTCTTT. Translated, it gives CASSYAQGGLTEAFF.

This clonotype was detected a few times. The V call is TRBV29-1, the J call TRBJ1-3, with D unclear. The CDR3 loop spans 13 amino acids. V was shortened by 0 bases and J by 8 bases, with 11 bases between the two germline ends. Germline V gene lookup returns CDR1 SQVTM and CDR2 ANQGSEA. The CDR3 DNA reads TGCAGCGTTGAAGAGGAGTTACGGGACACCATATATTTT. This encodes CSVEEELRDTIYF.

The chain joins TRBV6-2 or TRBV6-3 to TRBJ2-7; 10 positions agree with TRBD1. Germline V CDR1 and CDR2: MNHEY, SVGEGT. The CDR3 contains 13 residues. The V gene end was trimmed by 4 bases and the J gene end by 10 bases; junction bases not matched to a gene: 7. The CDR3 DNA reads TGTGCCAGCAGTTCCGGGACAGGGGTACCTCAGTACGTC. Translated: CASSSGTGVPQYV.

This clonotype was seen ten or more times. The rearrangement links TRBV4-3 to TRBJ2-3; D is possibly TRBD2 (5 bases). CDR1 LGHNA and CDR2 YSLEER come from the germline V gene. CDR3 size: 14 residues. V lost 0 bases and J lost 8, with 12 bases in between. The CDR3 DNA is TGCGCCAGCAGCCAAGACGCGGCCGGAGGTACGCAGTATTTT. The encoded protein is CASSQDAAGGTQYF.

This chain uses TRBV4-2 with TRBJ2-7; 11 nucleotides agree with TRBD1. From germline, CDR1 is LGHNA and CDR2 YNFKEQ. The CDR3 consists of 15 residues. With V trimmed by 0 bases and J by 7 bases, 5 bases remained unmatched. In nucleotides, the CDR3 is TGTGCCAGCAGCCAAGAAGGACAGGGGGCCGGTGAGCAGTACTTC. Translation gives CASSQEGQGAGEQYF.

The genes are TRBV7-8 and TRBJ1-1, with D perhaps matching TRBD1 (5 bases). The CDR3 loop spans 14 amino acids. The germline CDR1 and CDR2 sequences are SGHVS and FQNEAQ. V lost 5 bases and J lost 7, with 17 bases in between. The CDR3 DNA follows: TGTGCCAGCAGCCTAGACAGATTCTCCGTTGAAGCTTTCTTT. This sequence encodes CASSLDRFSVEAFF. Full variable domain (missing parts from reference TRBV7-8 and TRBJ1-1): GAGVSQSPRYKVAKRGQDVALRCDPISGHVSLFWYQQALGQGPEFLTYFQNEAQLDKSGLPSDRFFAERPEGSVSTLKIQRTQQEDSAVYLCASSLDRFSVEAFFGQGTRLTVV.

This clonotype was recorded a few times. This chain uses TRBV9 with TRBJ1-2; TRBD1 is a possible D gene (5 bases). The germline gives CDR1 SGDLS, CDR2 YYNGEE. The V and J ends lost 3 bases and 4 bases respectively, with 25 bases between them. The CDR3 spans 18 residues. CDR3 residues: CASSDNFRDSNKGYGYTF. The CDR3 coding sequence is TGTGCCAGCAGCGACAATTTCCGGGACTCCAATAAGGGCTATGGCTACACCTTC.

The V call is TRBV29-1, the J call TRBJ2-5; 8 bases are a match to TRBD1. V shed 5 bases and J 8 bases; nucleotides not matched to a gene: 10. Germline loops: CDR1 SQVTM, CDR2 ANQGSEA. CDR3 size: 13 residues. CDR3 amino acids: CSVPQTGDGTQYF. CDR3 nucleotides: TGCAGCGTTCCCCAGACAGGGGATGGAACCCAGTACTTC.

The chain is built from TRBV12-3 or TRBV12-4 and TRBJ2-5; TRBD2 aligns across 15 bases. The CDR3 is 16 residues long. Trimming cost V 7 bases and J 2 bases; bases outside gene matches: 5. The CDR3 reads CASNRGLAGGQETQYF. CDR3 DNA sequence: TGTGCCAGCAATCGAGGACTAGCGGGGGGGCAAGAGACCCAGTACTTC.

The chain is built from TRBV4-1 and TRBJ1-2; unclear D gene. This CDR3 has 16 residues. Germline CDR1 reads MGHRA; CDR2 reads YSYEKL. V was pared by 4 bases and J by 6 bases, with 21 bases between. CDR3 sequence reads: CASSPSPLMGGHGYTF. The CDR3 DNA sequence: TGCGCCAGCAGCCCATCCCCCCTCATGGGAGGGCATGGCTACACCTTC.

This clonotype was seen a few times. The V gene is TRBV10-1, the J gene TRBJ2-3; maybe TRBD1 (6 bases). Germline V gives CDR1 WNHNN, CDR2 SYGVQD (reference sequence). V lost 6 bases, J lost 2 bases, and 12 bases lay in between. The CDR3 sequence is 14 residues long. The DNA for the CDR3 is TGCGCCAGCAGCGTGGACAGCCTCACAGATACGCAGTATTTT. Amino acid sequence: CASSVDSLTDTQYF.

This clonotype occurred many times. The chain recombines TRBV4-1 with TRBJ2-3, with 8 bases that match TRBD1. This CDR3 is built from 15 residues. J gave up 3 bases and V 0 bases, and 2 bases lay outside the gene matches. Per the germline V gene, CDR1 is MGHRA and CDR2 is YSYEKL. The CDR3 coding sequence is TGCGCCAGCAGCCAAGAGGGACAGGCTACAGATACGCAGTATTTT. Translated, it gives CASSQEGQATDTQYF.

This clonotype was recorded a few times. The rearrangement uses TRBV12-3 or TRBV12-4 and TRBJ2-7, with D perhaps matching TRBD1 (6 bases). This CDR3 spans 15 amino acids. The V gene lost 3 bases and the J gene lost 2 bases, with 14 bases spanning the gap. The CDR3 bases are TGTGCCAGCAGTTTTGCCCCAACAGGGACCTACGAGCAGTACTTC. Translated: CASSFAPTGTYEQYF.

V usage is TRBV2 and J usage is TRBJ2-7; D possibly uses TRBD1 or TRBD2 (6 bases each). V lost 6 bases and J lost 3, with 12 bases in between. Germline CDR1 is SNHLY and CDR2 is FYNNEI. This CDR3 spans 13 amino acids. The chain's CDR3 is CASRRDIYYEQYV. CDR3 nucleotide sequence: TGTGCCAGCAGGCGGGACATTTACTACGAGCAGTACGTC.

This chain joins TRBV7-9 and TRBJ2-3; a weak D match, TRBD1 (6 bases). Trimming shortened V by 5 bases and J by 5 bases, and 14 bases separated the two germline ends. The germline CDR1 and CDR2 sequences are SEHNR and FQNEAQ (reference sequence). This CDR3 contains 14 residues. CDR3 region: CASSQRGRGDTQYF. The CDR3 bases are TGTGCCAGCAGCCAAAGGGGCAGGGGAGATACGCAGTATTTT.

This clonotype occurred a few times. The rearrangement links TRBV15 to TRBJ2-1, with a tentative D call TRBD1 (6 bases). Germline V gene data show CDR1 as LNHNV and CDR2 as YYDKDF (reference sequence). V lost 6 bases and J 4 bases, leaving 10 bases between the germline ends. This CDR3 region has 13 residues. Written as DNA, the CDR3 is TGTGCCACCAGTTTGGACAGATACAATGAGCAGTTCTTC. Its translation: CATSLDRYNEQFF.

There are a few counts of this clonotype. This rearrangement joins TRBV5-8 to TRBJ2-1, with D unclear. CDR3 length: 16 residues. V was shortened by 0 bases and J by 3 bases, with 13 bases between the two germline ends. CDR1 and CDR2 (germline): SGHTS, YDEGEE. The CDR3 reads CASSLGVDLGYNEQFF. The DNA of the CDR3 is TGTGCCAGCAGCTTGGGCGTGGACCTGGGCTACAATGAGCAGTTCTTC.

This clonotype appeared once. The junction departs from the called germline gene at one end, perhaps through a read error. This chain uses TRBV5-8 with TRBJ2-2, with 7 bases fitting TRBD1. Germline values: CDR1 SGHTS, CDR2 YDEGEE. CDR3 length equals 15 residues. The CDR3: CASSHRGRWTGKLFF. The CDR3 DNA sequence: TGTGCCAGCAGTCACAGGGGTAGATGGACCGGGAAGCTGTTTTTT.

This chain links TRBV12-3 or TRBV12-4 with TRBJ2-3; 7 bases agree with TRBD2. The CDR3 runs 15 residues. V dropped 3 bases and J dropped 1; count of bases not matched to a gene: 4. The CDR3 coding sequence is TGTGCCAGCAGTTTGGGGGGGTCTCGCACAGATACGCAGTATTTT. Translating it yields CASSLGGSRTDTQYF.

V gene TRBV6-2 or TRBV6-3 combines with J gene TRBJ1-5, with D unresolved. This CDR3 contains 14 residues. Germline V gene data show CDR1 as MNHEY and CDR2 as SVGEGT. V lost 7 bases and J 5 bases, leaving 15 bases between the germline ends. The CDR3 DNA is TGTGCCAGCACCCCGCGGAATATCCATCAGCCCCAGCATTTT. Amino acid sequence: CASTPRNIHQPQHF.

This clonotype has a count of ten or more. The chain couples TRBV7-9 to TRBJ2-7; 7 bases map to TRBD1. CDR1 is SEHNR, CDR2 FQNEAQ, per germline (reference sequence). The CDR3 sequence is 13 residues long. The junction had 1 base not matched to a gene; V was cut back by 5 bases and J by 0 bases. The CDR3 sequence: CASSRTGSYEQYV. Written as DNA, the CDR3 is TGTGCCAGCAGCCGGACAGGCTCCTACGAGCAGTACGTC.

This clonotype was seen only a few times. The chain joins TRBV12-3 or TRBV12-4 to TRBJ1-2, with a weak D call TRBD1 (5 bases). With 6 bases removed from V and 7 bases from J, the gap between germline ends came to 18 bases. This CDR3 is built from 14 residues. The DNA for the CDR3 is TGTGCCAGCAGCCCAAGTGTCGGGGGACCTGGCTACACCTTC. It codes for CASSPSVGGPGYTF.